This passage covers 2 T cell receptor beta chains from one sample sequenced in a study of T cell repertoires in cytomegalovirus infection. TCRdb re-called the reads through MiXCR, storing one row per CDR3 protein. The sample has about 500,000 distinct CDR3 sequences; roughly a third are singletons. These receptors' antigens are unknown. The sequencing used cultured PBMCs, collected from culture after CMV antigen stimulation. These receptors came from a human donor in good health (CMV status not recorded). Some clones in this sample may be carry-over from other donors' samples.

At least ten counts were recorded for this clonotype. The CDR3 region has the DNA TGTGCCATCAGGACAGGGGGAAGCACAGATACGCAGTATTTT. Its translation is CAIRTGGSTDTQYF. This chain joins TRBV10-3 and TRBJ2-3; 9 bases are a match to TRBD1. CDR1 and CDR2 from the germline V gene are ENHRY and SYGVKD. After removal of 6 bases from V and 0 bases from J, the junction contained 1 base not matched to a gene. The length of the CDR3 is 14 residues.

This clonotype has a single count. The gene calls are TRBV7-9 and TRBJ1-5; D not certain. Germline V gene sequence: CDR1 SEHNR, CDR2 FQNEAQ (reference sequence). V gave up 3 bases and J gave up 5 bases, with 8 bases separating them. The CDR3 runs to 13 residues. The CDR3 nucleotides are TGTGCCAGCAGCTTTTTCCCGGATCAGCCCCAGCATTTT. This gives the protein CASSFFPDQPQHF.